A single sample is the source of the 26 T cell receptor beta chains below, sequenced in a study of blood T cells in healthy people across ages. A second PCR, run for about 6 to 12 cycles, used a sample-barcoded 5' primer plus a J-beta primer mix. TCRdb re-called the 5' RACE reads through MiXCR, storing one row per CDR3 protein. The sample holds approximately 690,000 distinct CDR3 sequences, approximately 40% seen once. Sequencing input: blood. Receptors originate from an older man in good health.

This clonotype was detected a few times. The J gene is TRBJ2-7, the V gene TRBV20-1; D is uncertain. V gave up 1 base and J gave up 4 bases, with 11 bases separating them. The CDR3 length is 13 residues. Germline values: CDR1 DFQATT, CDR2 SNEGSKA (reference sequence). The CDR3 nucleotides are TGCAGTGCTAGAGTAGGGTTTATATACGAGCAGTACTTC. As protein: CSARVGFIYEQYF.

The chain uses TRBV5-1 and TRBJ1-2; D remains ambiguous. V dropped 4 bases and J dropped 3 bases, with 10 bases sitting between them. The length of the CDR3 is 13 residues. CDR1 and CDR2 from the germline V gene are SGHRS and YFSETQ. CDR3 DNA sequence: TGCGCCAGCAGCCCCGGGTTCGACTATGGCTACACCTTC. It translates to CASSPGFDYGYTF. The entire variable domain, with the rest obtained from reference TRBV5-1 and TRBJ1-2, is as follows: KAGVTQTPRYLIKTRGQQVTLSCSPISGHRSVSWYQQTPGQGLQFLFEYFSETQRNKGNFPGRFSGRQFSNSRSEMNVSTLELGDSALYLCASSPGFDYGYTFGSGTRLTVV.

The chain links TRBV7-3 to TRBJ2-6, with unresolved D. The CDR3 has 16 amino acids. Germline loops: CDR1 SGHTA, CDR2 FQGTGA. With 0 bases removed from V and 0 bases from J, the gap between germline ends came to 6 bases. The CDR3 loop reads CASSLTGASGANVLTF. The CDR3 DNA follows: TGTGCCAGCAGCTTAACCGGCGCCTCTGGGGCCAACGTCCTGACTTTC.

The rearrangement joins TRBV30 to TRBJ1-2, with 7 bases lining up with TRBD1. This CDR3 contains 13 residues. From germline, CDR1 is GTSNPN and CDR2 SVGIG (reference sequence). With 4 bases clipped from V and 4 bases from J, the junction kept 6 bases outside the gene matches. This chain's CDR3 is CAWIFRDSYGYTF. The CDR3 region has the DNA TGTGCCTGGATCTTCCGGGACAGCTATGGCTACACCTTC.

This clonotype was recorded many times. The rearrangement uses TRBV7-2 and TRBJ1-2, with TRBD1 identical over 7 bases. V was clipped by 7 bases and J by 7 bases; unmatched bases: 9. The germline V gene encodes CDR1 SGHTA and CDR2 FQGNSA. This CDR3 spans 13 amino acids. CDR3 sequence reads: CASTPDRARGYTF. The DNA for the CDR3 is TGTGCCAGCACCCCTGACAGGGCTCGTGGCTACACCTTC.

This clonotype has ten or more counts. The gene calls are TRBV6-6 and TRBJ2-7, with 10 nucleotides matching TRBD1. The germline V gene encodes CDR1 MNHNY and CDR2 SVGAGI (reference sequence). This CDR3 is 14 amino acids long. The trim removed 2 bases at V and 3 bases at J, leaving 1 base unmatched. The CDR3, as DNA: TGTGCCAGCAGTTACGGACAGGGGGTCTACGAGCAGTACTTC. It is translated as CASSYGQGVYEQYF.

At least ten counts were recorded for this clonotype. V gene TRBV9 combines with J gene TRBJ2-5; D might be TRBD1 (6 bases). Germline V lookup: CDR1 SGDLS, CDR2 YYNGEE. The V end lost 3 bases, the J end lost 2 bases, and 14 bases lay between the germline ends. The CDR3 totals 15 residues. The CDR3 sequence is CASSGLHRDQETQYF. In nucleotides, the CDR3 is TGTGCCAGCAGCGGACTCCACAGGGATCAAGAGACCCAGTACTTC.

This clonotype was seen a single time. This chain joins TRBV6-2 or TRBV6-3 and TRBJ1-5; maybe TRBD1 (5 bases). CDR1 and CDR2 (germline): MNHEY, SVGEGT. This CDR3 has 15 amino acids. V lost 5 bases and J 2 bases, leaving 13 bases between the germline ends. The CDR3 sequence: CASSMGVRGNQPQHF. As DNA, the CDR3 is TGTGCCAGCAGTATGGGGGTGAGGGGCAATCAGCCCCAGCATTTT.

This clonotype showed up just a few times. V is TRBV6-6 and J is TRBJ2-3; D is perhaps TRBD1 or TRBD2 (5 bases each). The germline V gene has CDR1 MNHNY and CDR2 SVGAGI (reference sequence). V was shortened by 5 bases and J by 0 bases, with 15 bases between the two germline ends. This CDR3 is built from 16 residues. CDR3 amino acids: CASSNLLRGSTDTQYF. In nucleotides, the CDR3 is TGTGCCAGCAGTAACCTCCTACGGGGCAGCACAGATACGCAGTATTTT.

In this sample, this clonotype turned up once. This sequence joins TRBV11-3 and TRBJ2-5; 8 bases match TRBD2. The DNA end favors TRBJ2-7, so the J call may be wrong. The CDR3 is made up of 15 amino acids. In germline, CDR1 is SGHNT, CDR2 YENEEA. The CDR3 DNA follows: TGTGCCAGCAGCTTAGATTCCCGGGAGGGCCTCGAGCAGTACTTC. Its translation: CASSLDSREGLEQYF.

The V and J genes are TRBV20-1 and TRBJ2-5, with no clear D. The CDR3 runs to 13 residues. Trimming removed 5 bases from V and 6 bases from J, with 16 bases in between. Germline CDR1 is DFQATT and CDR2 is SNEGSKA (reference sequence). CDR3 residues: CSAPTAFKKTQYF. CDR3 in DNA: TGCAGTGCTCCGACTGCGTTTAAAAAGACCCAGTACTTC.

In regard to this clonotype: Just one base apart from a much larger clone, this may be a read error. This sequence joins TRBV20-1 and TRBJ2-7, with 9 bases that match TRBD2. Germline loops: CDR1 DFQATT, CDR2 SNEGSKA (reference sequence). The CDR3 extends over 16 amino acids. Trimming at V came to 0 bases and at J to 7 bases, leaving 13 bases not matched to a gene. CDR3 residues: CSARDHQRGDSGEQYF. The DNA for the CDR3 is TGCAGTGCTAGAGATCACCAGCGGGGGGATTCCGGTGAGCAGTACTTC.

The genes are TRBV20-1 and TRBJ2-1, with 8 bases fitting TRBD1. The trim removed 5 bases at V and 9 bases at J, leaving 12 bases unmatched. CDR3 size: 14 residues. Germline values: CDR1 DFQATT, CDR2 SNEGSKA (reference sequence). The CDR3 region is CSAYGQGLRGEQFF. The CDR3 nucleotides are TGCAGTGCTTACGGACAGGGACTTCGCGGTGAGCAGTTCTTC.

This chain connects TRBV28 to TRBJ2-4, with TRBD2 identical over 11 bases. Trimming cost V 5 bases and J 8 bases; bases outside gene matches: 11. CDR1 MDHEN and CDR2 SYDVKM come from the germline V gene. The CDR3 totals 16 residues. CDR3 loop: CASSVVSGRAADIQYF. CDR3 nucleotide sequence: TGTGCCAGCAGTGTTGTTAGCGGGAGGGCCGCTGACATTCAGTACTTC.

The CDR3 DNA reads as TGTGCCAGCAGTATCTCGGGACAGATAGCTAACTATGGCTACACCTTC. Amino acids: CASSISGQIANYGYTF. This sequence joins TRBV27 and TRBJ1-2, with 7 bases that match TRBD1. From germline, CDR1 is MNHEY and CDR2 SMNVEV (reference sequence). This CDR3 is 16 amino acids long. V shed 5 bases and J 0 bases; nucleotides not matched to a gene: 9.

This clonotype was seen more than once but under ten times. The chain is built from TRBV5-1 and TRBJ2-7, with TRBD1 matching 7 bases. CDR3 length: 16 amino acids. Germline V gives CDR1 SGHRS, CDR2 YFSETQ. V shed 4 bases, J shed 0 bases, and the junction held 10 bases outside the gene matches. The CDR3 reads CASSMPVQGVSYEQYF. CDR3 DNA sequence: TGCGCCAGCAGCATGCCTGTGCAGGGGGTCTCCTACGAGCAGTACTTC.

This clonotype was detected a few times. CDR3 sequence reads: CASSPSGGQVETQYF. The CDR3 nucleotides are TGCGCCAGCAGCCCCTCCGGGGGTCAGGTGGAGACCCAGTACTTC. The gene calls are TRBV5-1 and TRBJ2-5, with a weak D call TRBD2 (6 bases). V lost 4 bases and J 5 bases, leaving 18 bases between the germline ends. The germline gives CDR1 SGHRS, CDR2 YFSETQ. There are 15 residues in the CDR3.

The chain couples TRBV28 to TRBJ2-6; 11 nucleotides match TRBD2. The junction had 10 bases not matched to a gene; V was cut back by 3 bases and J by 0 bases. The CDR3 extends over 20 amino acids. The germline CDR1 and CDR2 sequences are MDHEN and SYDVKM. Here the CDR3 reads CASSFPPTSGTSSGANVLTF. The DNA of the CDR3 is TGTGCCAGCAGTTTTCCCCCGACTAGCGGGACGTCCTCTGGGGCCAACGTCCTGACTTTC.

The gene calls are TRBV20-1 and TRBJ2-3; 8 bases are a match to TRBD1. Germline V gene data show CDR1 as DFQATT and CDR2 as SNEGSKA (reference sequence). J gave up 0 bases and V 6 bases, and 5 bases lay outside the gene matches. The CDR3 totals 14 residues. The CDR3 region is CSAPDRVSTDTQYF. The CDR3 nucleotides read TGCAGTGCCCCGGACAGGGTGAGCACAGATACGCAGTATTTT.

This clonotype was detected only a few times. The chain joins TRBV7-9 to TRBJ2-1; TRBD1 matches at 8 bases. V gave up 4 bases and J gave up 6 bases; unmatched junction bases: 8. In germline, CDR1 is SEHNR, CDR2 FQNEAQ (reference sequence). The CDR3 loop spans 15 amino acids. This CDR3 is CASSSSTGVANEQFF. In nucleotides, the CDR3 is TGTGCCAGCAGCTCCTCGACAGGGGTGGCCAATGAGCAGTTCTTC.

With regard to this clonotype: A read error is possible here, since a much larger clone lies one base away. The chain uses TRBV6-5 and TRBJ2-3, with 9 bases aligning to TRBD1. This CDR3 region has 17 residues. Per germline, CDR1 MNHEY and CDR2 SVGAGI. The CDR3 reads CANSYRQGQGSTHTQYF. The CDR3 DNA is TGTGCCAACAGTTATCGCCAGGGACAGGGCTCTACTCATACGCAGTATTTT.

The genes are TRBV20-1 and TRBJ2-3; a possible D gene is TRBD1 (5 bases). Germline CDR1 DFQATT, CDR2 SNEGSKA (reference sequence). Trimming shortened V by 2 bases and J by 0 bases, and 15 bases separated the two germline ends. The CDR3 is 16 residues long. CDR3: CSARQTLGLSTDTQYF. The CDR3 DNA follows: TGCAGTGCTAGACAAACATTGGGGCTGAGCACAGATACGCAGTATTTT.

In this sample, this clonotype turned up a few times. The genes are TRBV10-2 and TRBJ2-3, with 10 bases matching TRBD2. The CDR3 runs to 16 residues. Losses at the gene ends were 2 bases for V and 4 bases for J; bases not matched to a gene: 6. The germline gives CDR1 WSHSY, CDR2 SAAADI. The CDR3 DNA sequence: TGCGCCAGCAGTGAGAACCCGGGACTAGCGCCAGATACGCAGTATTTT. Protein sequence: CASSENPGLAPDTQYF.

This chain connects TRBV4-3 to TRBJ2-5, with D perhaps TRBD1 (7 bases). The CDR3 is made up of 16 amino acids. CDR1 is LGHNA, CDR2 YSLEER, per germline. V was clipped by 1 base and J by 2 bases, with 14 bases between them. The CDR3 reads CASSQVAGGTQETQYF. The CDR3 DNA reads as TGCGCCAGCAGCCAAGTTGCAGGGGGGACTCAAGAGACCCAGTACTTC.

The chain is built from TRBV20-1 and TRBJ2-3; D may correspond to TRBD1 or TRBD2 (5 bases each). CDR1 is DFQATT and CDR2 is SNEGSKA in the germline V gene (reference sequence). The CDR3 consists of 14 residues. Deletions cut 6 bases from V and 3 bases from J, with 16 bases between. This CDR3 is CSASRAGFTDTQYF. CDR3 DNA sequence: TGCAGTGCCAGCAGGGCGGGCTTTACAGATACGCAGTATTTT.

The genes are TRBV12-3 or TRBV12-4 and TRBJ2-6, with D maybe TRBD1 (5 bases). Trimming took off 7 bases at V and 0 bases at J, with 10 bases between the two ends. CDR3 length: 15 residues. In nucleotides, the CDR3 is TGTGCCAGCACCCAGCAGGGCTCTGGGGCCAACGTCCTGACTTTC. Translation: CASTQQGSGANVLTF.